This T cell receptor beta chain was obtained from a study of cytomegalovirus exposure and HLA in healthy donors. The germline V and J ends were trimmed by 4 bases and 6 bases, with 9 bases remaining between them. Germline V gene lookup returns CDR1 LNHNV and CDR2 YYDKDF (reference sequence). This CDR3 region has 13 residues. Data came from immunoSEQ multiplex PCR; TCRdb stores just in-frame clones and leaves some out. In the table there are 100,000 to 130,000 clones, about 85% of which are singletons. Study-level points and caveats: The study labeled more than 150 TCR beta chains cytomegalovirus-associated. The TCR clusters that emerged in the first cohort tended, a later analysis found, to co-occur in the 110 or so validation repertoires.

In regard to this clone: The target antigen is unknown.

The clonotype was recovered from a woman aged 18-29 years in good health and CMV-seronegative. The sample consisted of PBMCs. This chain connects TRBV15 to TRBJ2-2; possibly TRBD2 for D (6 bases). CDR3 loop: CATSTSGAGELFF. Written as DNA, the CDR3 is TGTGCCACCAGCACCTCGGGAGCCGGGGAGCTGTTTTTT.